The next 21 T cell receptor beta chains were all read from a single sample in a study of T cell responses to AZD1222 COVID-19 vaccine. The assay was immunoSEQ multiplex PCR, and TCRdb's table has in-frame clones only and misses some. The sample shows more than 140,000 clones, more than 70% of them seen only once. Sequenced material: peripheral blood, taken on day 0 of AZD1222 vaccination. Source of these receptors: an adult in good health.

J is TRBJ1-2 and V is TRBV27; possibly TRBD1 for D (6 bases). This CDR3 is 13 amino acids long. The germline V and J ends were trimmed by 8 bases and 4 bases, with 14 bases remaining between them. CDR1 MNHEY and CDR2 SMNVEV come from the germline V gene (reference sequence). The CDR3 spells CASRRAQGYGYTF. The DNA of the CDR3 is TGTGCCAGCCGCCGAGCACAGGGCTATGGCTACACCTTC.

This chain connects TRBV5-1 to TRBJ1-3; D is unclear. The CDR3 length is 12 residues. V was clipped by 4 bases and J by 3 bases, with 5 bases between them. Germline CDR1 and CDR2: SGHRS and YFSETQ. Here the CDR3 reads CASSPDGNTIYF. Written as DNA, the CDR3 is TGCGCCAGCAGCCCAGATGGAAACACCATATATTTT.

The chain employs TRBV2 and TRBJ2-5, with 8 nucleotides matching TRBD1. The germline V gene has CDR1 SNHLY and CDR2 FYNNEI. V shed 6 bases and J 6 bases; nucleotides not matched to a gene: 9. The CDR3 runs 14 residues. In nucleotides, the CDR3 is TGTGCCAGCAGAGGGCGGACAGGGCAGCAGACCCAGTACTTC. Translated, it gives CASRGRTGQQTQYF.

The V and J genes are TRBV19 and TRBJ1-2; weak D call: TRBD1 (5 bases). The CDR3 runs to 15 residues. Germline lookup yields CDR1 LNHDA and CDR2 SQIVND (reference sequence). Between the trimmed V and J ends, which lost 5 bases and 4 bases, there was a span of 17 bases. DNA of the CDR3: TGTGCCAGTAGTCCTGGGGCGGCATTACTCTATGGCTACACCTTC. Its translation is CASSPGAALLYGYTF.

Concerning this clone: Other DNA sequences of this sample code for an identical CDR3. This sequence joins TRBV7-9 and TRBJ2-1, with D possibly matching TRBD2 (6 bases). CDR1 and CDR2 from the germline V gene are SEHNR and FQNEAQ (reference sequence). CDR3 length equals 12 residues. V was shortened by 3 bases and J by 8 bases, with 8 bases between the two germline ends. The CDR3 region has the DNA TGTGCCAGCAGCTTGACGGGGGATGAGCAGTTCTTC. It yields the protein CASSLTGDEQFF.

The chain employs TRBV9 and TRBJ1-5, with D possibly being TRBD1 (6 bases). From germline, CDR1 is SGDLS and CDR2 YYNGEE. The CDR3 spans 14 residues. The V end lost 3 bases, the J end lost 4 bases, and 11 bases lay between the germline ends. CDR3: CASSAATGNQPQHF. CDR3 bases: TGTGCCAGCAGCGCCGCGACAGGTAATCAGCCCCAGCATTTT.

This chain connects TRBV28 to TRBJ2-2; D not certain. V was cut by 2 bases and J by 0 bases, with 10 bases left in between. CDR1 and CDR2 from the germline V gene are MDHEN and SYDVKM. The length of the CDR3 is 16 residues. The CDR3: CASSLVVPSNTGELFF. The CDR3 nucleotides read TGTGCCAGCAGTTTAGTTGTACCCTCGAACACCGGGGAGCTGTTTTTT.

This chain uses TRBV5-1 with TRBJ2-7, with a tentative D call TRBD1 (6 bases). Trimming shortened V by 0 bases and J by 2 bases, and 9 bases separated the two germline ends. The CDR3 extends over 14 amino acids. Looked up from germline, CDR1 is SGHRS and CDR2 is YFSETQ. The CDR3 DNA reads as TGCGCCAGCAGCTTGGATACAGGGCCCTACGAGCAGTACTTC. It yields the protein CASSLDTGPYEQYF.

The genes are TRBV19 and TRBJ1-5; TRBD1 agrees at 9 bases. The length of the CDR3 is 13 residues. Germline-derived CDR1 and CDR2 are LNHDA and SQIVND (reference sequence). V lost 5 bases to trimming and J lost 15 bases; unmatched junction nucleotides: 11. CDR3 sequence (DNA): TGTGCCAGTAGTCCCCATGGGGGGACAGGGCGGCATTTT. As protein: CASSPHGGTGRHF.

The rearrangement links TRBV11-2 to TRBJ1-6, with D tentatively TRBD1 (5 bases). The germline V gene encodes CDR1 SGHAT and CDR2 FQNNGV. The CDR3 is 14 residues long. V gave up 5 bases and J gave up 10 bases, with 15 bases separating them. The CDR3 DNA is TGTGCCAGCAGCCGCACGCGGGGGAGGTCACCCCTCCACTTT. It yields the protein CASSRTRGRSPLHF.

This chain joins TRBV5-1 and TRBJ2-2, with 8 bases aligning to TRBD2. Trimming at V came to 4 bases and at J to 0 bases, leaving 2 bases not matched to a gene. There are 15 residues in the CDR3. CDR1 SGHRS and CDR2 YFSETQ come from the germline V gene. CDR3: CASSRGGPNTGELFF. The CDR3 coding sequence is TGCGCCAGCAGCCGGGGGGGACCGAACACCGGGGAGCTGTTTTTT. Together with reference TRBV5-1 and TRBJ2-2, the CDR3 gives the full variable domain: KAGVTQTPRYLIKTRGQQVTLSCSPISGHRSVSWYQQTPGQGLQFLFEYFSETQRNKGNFPGRFSGRQFSNSRSEMNVSTLELGDSALYLCASSRGGPNTGELFFGEGSRLTVL.

The rearrangement uses TRBV2 and TRBJ1-4; a weak D match, TRBD1 (5 bases). The CDR3 runs to 13 residues. CDR1 SNHLY and CDR2 FYNNEI come from the germline V gene. Deletions cut 7 bases from V and 5 bases from J, with 11 bases between. This chain's CDR3 is CASNKGPNEKLFF. In DNA form, the CDR3 reads TGTGCCAGCAATAAGGGGCCGAATGAAAAACTGTTTTTT. Using reference TRBV2 and TRBJ1-4 for the parts outside the CDR3, the full variable domain is EPEVTQTPSHQVTQMGQEVILRCVPISNHLYFYWYRQILGQKVEFLVSFYNNEISEKSEIFDDQFSVERPDGSNFTLKIRSTKLEDSAMYFCASNKGPNEKLFFGSGTQLSVL.

This sequence joins TRBV9 and TRBJ2-2; unclear D gene. Trimming took 1 base from V and 7 from J, leaving 8 bases between them. The CDR3 contains 13 residues. Germline CDR1 SGDLS, CDR2 YYNGEE. The CDR3 nucleotides read TGTGCCAGCAGCGTAAACGCCTTCGGGGAGCTGTTTTTT. Translation: CASSVNAFGELFF.

The gene calls are TRBV5-5 and TRBJ1-1; D remains unclear. Germline V gene data show CDR1 as SGHKS and CDR2 as YYEKEE (reference sequence). The CDR3 is 12 residues long. The V end was cut by 4 bases, the J end by 3 bases, with 7 bases between. CDR3 nucleotide sequence: TGTGCCAGCAGCCCTGGGGACACTGAAGCTTTCTTT. Protein sequence: CASSPGDTEAFF.

The chain combines TRBV30 with TRBJ1-5, with a tentative D call TRBD1 (6 bases). V lost 4 bases to trimming and J lost 4 bases, with 14 bases between them. The germline V gene encodes CDR1 GTSNPN and CDR2 SVGIG (reference sequence). The length of the CDR3 is 14 residues. Here the CDR3 DNA reads TGTGCCTGGAACGAAGGGACATCAAATCAGCCCCAGCATTTT. Its translation: CAWNEGTSNQPQHF.

The V gene is TRBV6-5, the J gene TRBJ2-5, with no clear D. Trimming took 8 bases from V and 1 from J, leaving 11 bases between them. The CDR3 is made up of 13 amino acids. The germline V gene has CDR1 MNHEY and CDR2 SVGAGI. Here the CDR3 DNA reads TGTGCCAGCGGACGGAGACCCCAAGAGACCCAGTACTTC. Translating gives CASGRRPQETQYF.

The chain links TRBV11-2 to TRBJ2-4; D call uncertain. Deletions cut 7 bases from V and 2 bases from J, with 9 bases between. The CDR3 consists of 13 residues. Germline V gene sequence: CDR1 SGHAT, CDR2 FQNNGV. CDR3 protein: CASNGVSKNIQYF. The CDR3 bases are TGTGCCAGCAATGGAGTGTCCAAAAACATTCAGTACTTC.

This clone was counted between two and nine times. V and J are TRBV19 and TRBJ2-2; D uncertain. This CDR3 has 13 amino acids. V lost 3 bases, J lost 0 bases, and 2 bases lay in between. Germline V gene data show CDR1 as LNHDA and CDR2 as SQIVND (reference sequence). In DNA form, the CDR3 reads TGTGCCAGTAGTATGTCGAACACCGGGGAGCTGTTTTTT. This gives the protein CASSMSNTGELFF.

The chain joins TRBV14 to TRBJ2-7, with a tentative D call TRBD2 (5 bases). From germline, CDR1 is SGHDN and CDR2 FVKESK. The CDR3 is 16 residues long. Trimming took 2 bases from V and 2 from J, leaving 16 bases between them. This chain's CDR3 is CASSQSYPRGAYEQYF. The CDR3 DNA follows: TGTGCCAGCAGCCAATCTTACCCCCGGGGAGCCTACGAGCAGTACTTC. The variable domain in full, with the rest retrieved from reference TRBV14 and TRBJ2-7, is EAGVTQFPSHSVIEKGQTVTLRCDPISGHDNLYWYRRVMGKEIKFLLHFVKESKQDESGMPNNRFLAERTGGTYSTLKVQPAELEDSGVYFCASSQSYPRGAYEQYFGPGTRLTVT.

V gene TRBV7-9 combines with J gene TRBJ1-5; D may be TRBD1 (6 bases). V was shortened by 5 bases and J by 11 bases, with 10 bases between the two germline ends. The germline CDR1 and CDR2 sequences are SEHNR and FQNEAQ (reference sequence). CDR3 length equals 11 residues. The DNA for the CDR3 is TGTGCCAGCAGCCTAGGGGGAGCCCAGCATTTT. Its translation: CASSLGGAQHF.

A remark on this clone: The same CDR3 arises from other DNA sequences in this sample as well. This chain connects TRBV11-3 to TRBJ2-7, with a weak D call TRBD2 (6 bases). V was cut by 3 bases and J by 0 bases, with 9 bases left in between. The germline V gene encodes CDR1 SGHNT and CDR2 YENEEA. The CDR3 contains 14 residues. Written as DNA, the CDR3 is TGTGCCAGCAGCTTGGAGGGTCCCTCCTACGAGCAGTACTTC. Translated: CASSLEGPSYEQYF.